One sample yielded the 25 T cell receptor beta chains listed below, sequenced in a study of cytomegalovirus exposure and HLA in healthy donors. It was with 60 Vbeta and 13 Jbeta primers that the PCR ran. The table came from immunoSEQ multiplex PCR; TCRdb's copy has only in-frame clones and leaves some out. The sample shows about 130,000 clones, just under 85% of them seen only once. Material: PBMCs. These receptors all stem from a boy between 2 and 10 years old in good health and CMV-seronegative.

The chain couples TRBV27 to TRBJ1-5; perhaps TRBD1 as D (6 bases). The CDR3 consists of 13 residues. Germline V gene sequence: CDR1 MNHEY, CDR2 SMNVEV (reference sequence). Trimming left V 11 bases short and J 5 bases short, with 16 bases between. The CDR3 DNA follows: TGTGCCTGTTCCAGGGGATCCGATCAGCCCCAGCATTTT. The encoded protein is CACSRGSDQPQHF.

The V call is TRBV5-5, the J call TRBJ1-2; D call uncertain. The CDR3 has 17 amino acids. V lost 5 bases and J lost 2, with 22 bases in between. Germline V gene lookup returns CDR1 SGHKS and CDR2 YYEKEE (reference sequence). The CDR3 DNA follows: TGTGCCAGCAGATTCAGAGGAGCAGCTCAGCGGAACTATGGCTACACCTTC. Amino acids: CASRFRGAAQRNYGYTF.

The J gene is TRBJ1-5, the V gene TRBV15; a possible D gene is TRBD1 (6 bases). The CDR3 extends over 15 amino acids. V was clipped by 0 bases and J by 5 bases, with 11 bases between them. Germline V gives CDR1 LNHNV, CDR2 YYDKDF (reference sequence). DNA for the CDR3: TGTGCCACCAGCAGAGACAACAGGGCGTATCAGCCCCAGCATTTT. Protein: CATSRDNRAYQPQHF.

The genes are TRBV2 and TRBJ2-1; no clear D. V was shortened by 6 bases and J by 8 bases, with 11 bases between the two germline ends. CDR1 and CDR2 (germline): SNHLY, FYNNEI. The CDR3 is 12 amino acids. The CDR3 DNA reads TGTGCCAGCAGCACCCTAAGCGATGAGCAGTTCTTC. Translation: CASSTLSDEQFF.

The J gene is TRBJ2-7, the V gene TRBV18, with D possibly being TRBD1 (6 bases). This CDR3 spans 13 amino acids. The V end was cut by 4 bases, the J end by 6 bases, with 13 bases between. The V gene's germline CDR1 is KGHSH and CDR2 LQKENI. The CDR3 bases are TGTGCCAGCTCACTCGGGACAACAACCGAGCAGTACTTC. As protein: CASSLGTTTEQYF.

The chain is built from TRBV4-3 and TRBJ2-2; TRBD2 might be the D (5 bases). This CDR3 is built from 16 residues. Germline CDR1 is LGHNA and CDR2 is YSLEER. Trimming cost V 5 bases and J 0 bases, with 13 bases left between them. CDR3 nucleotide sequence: TGCGCCAGCAGCGGAAGAGCGGAGACGAACACCGGGGAGCTGTTTTTT. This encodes CASSGRAETNTGELFF.

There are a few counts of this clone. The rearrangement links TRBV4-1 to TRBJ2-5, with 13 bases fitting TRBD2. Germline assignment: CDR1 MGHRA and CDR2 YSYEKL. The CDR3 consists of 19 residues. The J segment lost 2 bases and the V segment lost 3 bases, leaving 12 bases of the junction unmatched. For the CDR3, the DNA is TGCGCCAGCAGCCACCTGACTAGCGGGGGGCCTCTTAAACAAGAGACCCAGTACTTC. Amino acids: CASSHLTSGGPLKQETQYF.

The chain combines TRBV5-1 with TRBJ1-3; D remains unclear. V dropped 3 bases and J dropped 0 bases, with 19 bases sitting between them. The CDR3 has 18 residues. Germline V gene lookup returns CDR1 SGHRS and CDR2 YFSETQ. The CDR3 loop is CASSSEVVGYNSGNTIYF. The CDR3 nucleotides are TGCGCCAGCAGCTCGGAGGTGGTGGGGTATAACTCTGGAAACACCATATATTTT. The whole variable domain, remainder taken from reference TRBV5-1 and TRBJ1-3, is KAGVTQTPRYLIKTRGQQVTLSCSPISGHRSVSWYQQTPGQGLQFLFEYFSETQRNKGNFPGRFSGRQFSNSRSEMNVSTLELGDSALYLCASSSEVVGYNSGNTIYFGEGSWLTVV.

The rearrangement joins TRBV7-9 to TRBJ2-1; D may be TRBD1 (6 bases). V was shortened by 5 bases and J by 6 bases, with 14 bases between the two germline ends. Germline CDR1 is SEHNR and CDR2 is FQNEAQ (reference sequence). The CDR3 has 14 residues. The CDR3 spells CASSLPTGSNEQFF. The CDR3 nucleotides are TGTGCCAGCAGCCTTCCCACAGGGAGCAATGAGCAGTTCTTC.

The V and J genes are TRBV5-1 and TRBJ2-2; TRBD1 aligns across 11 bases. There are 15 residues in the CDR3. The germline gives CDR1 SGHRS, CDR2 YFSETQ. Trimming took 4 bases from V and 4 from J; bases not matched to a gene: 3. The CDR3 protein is CASSRDRGVTGELFF. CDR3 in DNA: TGCGCCAGCAGCCGGGACAGGGGGGTCACCGGGGAGCTGTTTTTT.

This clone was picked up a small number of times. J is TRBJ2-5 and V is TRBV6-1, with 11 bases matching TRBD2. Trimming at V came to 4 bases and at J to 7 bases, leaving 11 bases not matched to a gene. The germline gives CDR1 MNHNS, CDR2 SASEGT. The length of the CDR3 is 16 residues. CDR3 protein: CASSGGVAGGFRTQYF. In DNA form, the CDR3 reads TGTGCCAGCAGTGGGGGGGTAGCGGGGGGGTTCCGGACCCAGTACTTC.

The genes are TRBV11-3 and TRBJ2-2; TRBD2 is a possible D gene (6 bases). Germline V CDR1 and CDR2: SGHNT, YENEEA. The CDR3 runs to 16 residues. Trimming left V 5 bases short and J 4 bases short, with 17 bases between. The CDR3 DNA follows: TGTGCCAGCAGCGCAACCGGGAGAAAGGGCACCGGGGAGCTGTTTTTT. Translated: CASSATGRKGTGELFF.

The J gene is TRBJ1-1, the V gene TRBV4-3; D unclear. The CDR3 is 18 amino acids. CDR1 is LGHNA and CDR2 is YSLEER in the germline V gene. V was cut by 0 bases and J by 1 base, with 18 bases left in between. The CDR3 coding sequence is TGCGCCAGCAGCCAAGATCACACGAGGAGCCCGTGGAACACTGAAGCTTTCTTT. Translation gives CASSQDHTRSPWNTEAFF.

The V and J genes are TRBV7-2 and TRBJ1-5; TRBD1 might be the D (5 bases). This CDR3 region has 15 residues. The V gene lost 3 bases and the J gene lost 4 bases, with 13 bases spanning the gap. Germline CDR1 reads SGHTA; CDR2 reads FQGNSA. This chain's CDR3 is CASSFEWGGNQPQHF. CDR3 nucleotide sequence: TGTGCCAGCAGCTTCGAGTGGGGGGGAAATCAGCCCCAGCATTTT.

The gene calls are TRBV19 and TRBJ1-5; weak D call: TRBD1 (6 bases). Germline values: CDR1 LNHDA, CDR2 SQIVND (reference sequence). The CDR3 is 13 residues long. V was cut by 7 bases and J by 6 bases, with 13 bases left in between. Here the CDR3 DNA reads TGTGCCAGTAAAGGGGGGGGTGCTCAGCCCCAGCATTTT. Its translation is CASKGGGAQPQHF.

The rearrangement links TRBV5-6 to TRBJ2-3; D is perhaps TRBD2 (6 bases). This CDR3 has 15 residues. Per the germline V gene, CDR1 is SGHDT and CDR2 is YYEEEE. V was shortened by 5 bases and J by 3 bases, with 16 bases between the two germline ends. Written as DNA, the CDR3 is TGTGCCAGCAGAAGGGAGGTCGAGTGGACAGATACGCAGTATTTT. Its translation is CASRREVEWTDTQYF.

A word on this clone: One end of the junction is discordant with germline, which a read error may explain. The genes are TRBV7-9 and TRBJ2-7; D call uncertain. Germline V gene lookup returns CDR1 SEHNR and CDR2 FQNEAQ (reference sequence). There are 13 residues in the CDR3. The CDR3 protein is CSSSLFGSYEQYF. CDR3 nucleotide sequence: TGTTCCAGCAGCTTATTCGGCTCCTACGAGCAGTACTTC.

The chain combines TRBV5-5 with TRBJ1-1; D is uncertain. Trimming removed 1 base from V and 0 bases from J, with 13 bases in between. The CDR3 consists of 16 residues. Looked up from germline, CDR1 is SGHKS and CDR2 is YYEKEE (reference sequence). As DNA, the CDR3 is TGTGCCAGCAGCTTGAATGGCTTACAGCTGAACACTGAAGCTTTCTTT. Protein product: CASSLNGLQLNTEAFF.

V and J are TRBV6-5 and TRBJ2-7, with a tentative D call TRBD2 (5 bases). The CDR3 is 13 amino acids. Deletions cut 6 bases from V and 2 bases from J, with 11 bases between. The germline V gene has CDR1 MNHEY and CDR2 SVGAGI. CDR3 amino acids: CASSRGLAYEQYV. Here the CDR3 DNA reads TGTGCCAGCAGCCGCGGACTGGCCTACGAGCAGTACGTC.

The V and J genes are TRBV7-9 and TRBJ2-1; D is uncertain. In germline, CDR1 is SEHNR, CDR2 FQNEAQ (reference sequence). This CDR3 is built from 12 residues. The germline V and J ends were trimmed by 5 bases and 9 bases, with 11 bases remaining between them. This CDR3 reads CASSTLGGEQFF. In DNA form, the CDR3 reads TGTGCCAGCAGCACCCTAGGTGGTGAGCAGTTCTTC.

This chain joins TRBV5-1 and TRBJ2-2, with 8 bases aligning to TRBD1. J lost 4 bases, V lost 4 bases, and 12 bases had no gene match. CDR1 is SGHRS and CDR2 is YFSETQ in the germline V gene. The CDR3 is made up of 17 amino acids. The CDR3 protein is CASSPPGGTGLTGELFF. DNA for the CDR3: TGCGCCAGCAGCCCCCCAGGAGGGACAGGACTCACCGGGGAGCTGTTTTTT. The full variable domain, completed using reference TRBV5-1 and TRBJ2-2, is KAGVTQTPRYLIKTRGQQVTLSCSPISGHRSVSWYQQTPGQGLQFLFEYFSETQRNKGNFPGRFSGRQFSNSRSEMNVSTLELGDSALYLCASSPPGGTGLTGELFFGEGSRLTVL.

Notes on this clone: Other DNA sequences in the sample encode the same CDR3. CDR3 sequence: CASSLAGSSYEQYF. The CDR3 nucleotides are TGTGCCAGCTCACTCGCGGGCTCTTCCTACGAGCAGTACTTC. The chain joins TRBV18 to TRBJ2-7; tentatively, D is TRBD2 (5 bases). The CDR3 is 14 residues long. V lost 4 bases to trimming and J lost 1 base, with 11 bases between them. Germline V lookup: CDR1 KGHSH, CDR2 LQKENI.

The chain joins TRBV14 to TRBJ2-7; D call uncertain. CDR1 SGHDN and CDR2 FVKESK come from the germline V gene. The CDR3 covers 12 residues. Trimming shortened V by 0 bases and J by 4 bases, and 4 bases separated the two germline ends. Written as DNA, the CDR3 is TGTGCCAGCAGCCAAGATCTATACGAGCAGTACTTC. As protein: CASSQDLYEQYF.

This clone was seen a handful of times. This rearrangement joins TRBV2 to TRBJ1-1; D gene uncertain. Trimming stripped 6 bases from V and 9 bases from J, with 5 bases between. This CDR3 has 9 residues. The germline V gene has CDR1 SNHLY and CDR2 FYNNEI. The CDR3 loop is CASRLQAFF. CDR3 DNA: TGTGCCAGCAGACTCCAAGCTTTCTTT.

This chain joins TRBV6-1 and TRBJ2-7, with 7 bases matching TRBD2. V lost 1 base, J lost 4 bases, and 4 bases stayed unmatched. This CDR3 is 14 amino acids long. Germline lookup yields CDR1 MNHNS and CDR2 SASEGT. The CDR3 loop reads CASSEGLAWYEQYF. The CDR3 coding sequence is TGTGCCAGCAGTGAAGGACTAGCATGGTACGAGCAGTACTTC.